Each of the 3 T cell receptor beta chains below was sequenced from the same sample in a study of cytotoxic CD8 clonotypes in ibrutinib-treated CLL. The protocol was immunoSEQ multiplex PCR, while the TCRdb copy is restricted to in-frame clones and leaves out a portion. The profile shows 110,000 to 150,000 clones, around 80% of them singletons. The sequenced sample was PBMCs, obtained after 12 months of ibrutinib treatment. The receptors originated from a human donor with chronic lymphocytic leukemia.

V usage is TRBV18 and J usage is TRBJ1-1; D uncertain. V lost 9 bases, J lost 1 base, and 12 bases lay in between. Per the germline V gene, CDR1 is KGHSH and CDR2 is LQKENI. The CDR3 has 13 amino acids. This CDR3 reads CASKDQKNTEAFF. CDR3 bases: TGTGCCAGTAAGGATCAGAAGAACACTGAAGCTTTCTTT.

The CDR3 here is CAISDSSWLSQGTSGELFF. The CDR3 coding sequence is TGTGCCATCAGTGACTCGTCCTGGCTATCGCAGGGTACCTCCGGGGAGCTGTTTTTT. The chain links TRBV10-3 to TRBJ2-2; perhaps TRBD1 as D (5 bases). The V end lost 3 bases, the J end lost 6 bases, and 26 bases lay between the germline ends. Looked up from germline, CDR1 is ENHRY and CDR2 is SYGVKD. This CDR3 region has 19 residues.

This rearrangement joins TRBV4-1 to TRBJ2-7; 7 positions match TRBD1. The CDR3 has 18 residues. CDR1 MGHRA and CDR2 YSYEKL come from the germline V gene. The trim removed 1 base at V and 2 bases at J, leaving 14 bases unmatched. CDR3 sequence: CASSQVRGVGQVAYEQYF. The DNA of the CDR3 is TGCGCCAGCAGCCAAGTCCGAGGGGTCGGACAGGTGGCCTACGAGCAGTACTTC.